These 20 T cell receptor beta chains came from one sample sequenced in a study of cytotoxic CD8 clonotypes in ibrutinib-treated CLL. Profiled with immunoSEQ multiplex PCR; TCRdb holds only in-frame clones, not every one. The data show more than 200,000 clones, less than 75% seen once. The sample here was PBMCs, taken after 24 months of ibrutinib treatment. These receptors all stem from a human donor with chronic lymphocytic leukemia.

The chain carries TRBV7-9 and TRBJ2-1; D possibly corresponds to TRBD1 (6 bases). CDR1 and CDR2 (germline): SEHNR, FQNEAQ (reference sequence). Trimming cost V 5 bases and J 5 bases, with 19 bases left between them. The CDR3 extends over 16 amino acids. This CDR3 reads CASSQGFGRGNNEQFF. The CDR3 DNA reads as TGTGCCAGCAGCCAAGGCTTTGGCAGGGGAAACAATGAGCAGTTCTTC.

This clone showed up just a few times. The genes are TRBV6-6 and TRBJ2-4; 7 bases align to TRBD2. The CDR3 totals 15 residues. V dropped 5 bases and J dropped 2; count of bases not matched to a gene: 6. Germline V gene data show CDR1 as MNHNY and CDR2 as SVGAGI (reference sequence). In DNA, the CDR3 is TGTGCCAGCAGTCCTCGGGACTACACCAAAAACATTCAGTACTTC. It translates to CASSPRDYTKNIQYF.

This clone was seen a few times. This sequence joins TRBV6-5 and TRBJ2-1, with 9 bases that match TRBD1. The CDR3 is 11 residues long. Trimming removed 3 bases from V and 15 bases from J; junction bases left unmatched: 3. Germline V gives CDR1 MNHEY, CDR2 SVGAGI. Here the CDR3 DNA reads TGTGCCAGCAGTTATGGACAGGGGTGGTTCTTC. It specifies CASSYGQGWFF.

The CDR3 sequence is CASSPGIYNEQFF. The DNA for the CDR3 is TGTGCCAGCTCACCCGGGATTTACAATGAGCAGTTCTTC. The rearrangement joins TRBV18 to TRBJ2-1, with D possibly matching TRBD2 (5 bases). The V end was cut by 3 bases, the J end by 4 bases, with 7 bases between. Germline CDR1 KGHSH, CDR2 LQKENI. This CDR3 spans 13 amino acids.

V is TRBV28 and J is TRBJ2-2, with D unclear. Trimming shortened V by 7 bases and J by 0 bases, and 6 bases separated the two germline ends. This CDR3 comprises 13 residues. CDR1 is MDHEN, CDR2 SYDVKM, per germline. The CDR3 sequence is CASTRPNTGELFF. CDR3 sequence (DNA): TGTGCCAGCACCAGGCCGAACACCGGGGAGCTGTTTTTT.

The chain employs TRBV28 and TRBJ2-5; TRBD2 agrees at 7 bases. V shed 5 bases, J shed 1 base, and the junction held 10 bases outside the gene matches. This CDR3 spans 16 amino acids. CDR1 is MDHEN, CDR2 SYDVKM, per germline. The CDR3 is CASSRSGGGVQETQYF. Written as DNA, the CDR3 is TGTGCCAGCAGTCGTTCGGGTGGGGGGGTCCAAGAGACCCAGTACTTC.

The chain employs TRBV7-3 and TRBJ2-6; D remains ambiguous. Trimming took off 3 bases at V and 0 bases at J, with 6 bases between the two ends. Germline lookup yields CDR1 SGHTA and CDR2 FQGTGA. The length of the CDR3 is 15 residues. CDR3 DNA: TGTGCCAGCAGCTTGGGCAGCTCTGGGGCCAACGTCCTGACTTTC. Its protein is CASSLGSSGANVLTF.

This rearrangement joins TRBV28 to TRBJ2-3; D ambiguous. CDR1 is MDHEN and CDR2 is SYDVKM in the germline V gene. With 6 bases removed from V and 4 bases from J, the gap between germline ends came to 20 bases. This CDR3 comprises 16 residues. CDR3 sequence: CASSPQLSPRADTQYF. The CDR3 DNA is TGTGCCAGCAGCCCCCAACTATCCCCCCGGGCAGATACGCAGTATTTT.

The sample holds a few counts of this clone. The chain carries TRBV29-1 and TRBJ2-1; D remains ambiguous. Germline V gives CDR1 SQVTM, CDR2 ANQGSEA. This CDR3 region has 14 residues. The V end lost 4 bases, the J end lost 2 bases, and 12 bases lay between the germline ends. CDR3 DNA sequence: TGCAGCGTTGTTGGCGGCCCTCCCTACAATGAGCAGTTCTTC. Translating gives CSVVGGPPYNEQFF.

Written as DNA, the CDR3 is TGTGCCAGCAGTTACCGGACAGGGGGCGAAGCTTTCTTT. Protein product: CASSYRTGGEAFF. The chain combines TRBV6-6 with TRBJ1-1, with 11 bases lining up with TRBD1. The CDR3 is 13 amino acids. V was pared by 2 bases and J by 8 bases, with 1 base of the junction left unmatched. Germline CDR1 is MNHNY and CDR2 is SVGAGI (reference sequence).

The J gene is TRBJ2-1, the V gene TRBV5-4, with D possibly matching TRBD2 (5 bases). CDR1 is SGHNT, CDR2 YYREEE, per germline (reference sequence). The CDR3 runs to 18 residues. V lost 1 base and J lost 4, with 21 bases in between. This chain's CDR3 is CASSLFGKSEVTYNEQFF. The CDR3 nucleotides are TGTGCCAGCAGCTTGTTCGGGAAAAGCGAAGTGACTTACAATGAGCAGTTCTTC.

V usage is TRBV5-4 and J usage is TRBJ2-3, with 7 bases lining up with TRBD1. Unmatched junction bases numbered 7, after V lost 4 bases and J lost 5 bases. CDR3 length: 14 amino acids. CDR1 SGHNT and CDR2 YYREEE come from the germline V gene (reference sequence). The CDR3 coding sequence is TGTGCCAGCAGCCTCCGACAGGGAGAAGATACGCAGTATTTT. Its translation is CASSLRQGEDTQYF.

This clone showed up just once. J is TRBJ1-1 and V is TRBV5-4; maybe TRBD1 (5 bases). In germline, CDR1 is SGHNT, CDR2 YYREEE (reference sequence). V lost 0 bases and J lost 5, with 11 bases in between. The CDR3 covers 14 residues. In nucleotides, the CDR3 is TGTGCCAGCAGCTTGGACTGGGAGGGGACTGAAGCTTTCTTT. This sequence encodes CASSLDWEGTEAFF. Drawing the rest from reference TRBV5-4 and TRBJ1-1, the complete variable domain is ETGVTQSPTHLIKTRGQQVTLRCSSQSGHNTVSWYQQALGQGPQFIFQYYREEENGRGNFPPRFSGLQFPNYSSELNVNALELDDSALYLCASSLDWEGTEAFFGQGTRLTVV.

The chain employs TRBV11-2 and TRBJ2-5; D tentatively reads TRBD1 or TRBD2 (6 bases each). Trimming shortened V by 2 bases and J by 3 bases, and 13 bases separated the two germline ends. The germline CDR1 and CDR2 sequences are SGHAT and FQNNGV. The CDR3 runs to 15 residues. The CDR3 loop is CASSLRGGREETQYF. CDR3 sequence (DNA): TGTGCCAGCAGCTTACGAGGGGGGCGAGAAGAGACCCAGTACTTC.

V and J are TRBV28 and TRBJ2-4; unclear D gene. This CDR3 has 15 amino acids. V gave up 8 bases and J gave up 0 bases, with 14 bases separating them. The germline V gene encodes CDR1 MDHEN and CDR2 SYDVKM. CDR3 loop: CASASAQIAKNIQYF. CDR3 nucleotide sequence: TGTGCCAGCGCCTCGGCCCAAATAGCCAAAAACATTCAGTACTTC.

The V and J genes are TRBV23-1 and TRBJ2-3; D is possibly TRBD2 (6 bases). TRBV23-1 is classed as an ORF, of uncertain function. The CDR3 covers 12 residues. V was pared by 9 bases and J by 4 bases, with 11 bases between. As DNA, the CDR3 is TGCGCCAGGGAGGGGCGTCCAGATACGCAGTATTTT. Amino acids: CAREGRPDTQYF.

The V call is TRBV2, the J call TRBJ2-7, with TRBD2 identical over 12 bases. V shed 4 bases and J 6 bases; nucleotides not matched to a gene: 7. Germline CDR1 reads SNHLY; CDR2 reads FYNNEI. The CDR3 totals 15 residues. CDR3 coding DNA: TGTGCCAGCAGTGCTGCACTAGCGGGAGGAACCGAGCAGTACTTC. It encodes CASSAALAGGTEQYF.

This clone was detected once. The chain carries TRBV18 and TRBJ2-7; 9 positions match TRBD1. V lost 6 bases, J lost 4 bases, and 4 bases stayed unmatched. This CDR3 has 13 amino acids. The germline V gene encodes CDR1 KGHSH and CDR2 LQKENI. The CDR3 region has the DNA TGTGCCAGCTCCCAAGGACAGGGGTACGAGCAGTACTTC. Residues: CASSQGQGYEQYF.

This clone has just a few counts. This chain uses TRBV7-2 with TRBJ1-1, with D unresolved. The CDR3 has 14 amino acids. From germline, CDR1 is SGHTA and CDR2 FQGNSA. V gave up 1 base and J gave up 6 bases, with 12 bases separating them. The CDR3 is CASSLGTKVPEAFF. CDR3 nucleotide sequence: TGTGCCAGCAGCTTAGGGACGAAGGTACCTGAAGCTTTCTTT.

This clone occurred a few times. This rearrangement joins TRBV4-3 to TRBJ2-3; 8 bases match TRBD2. This CDR3 region has 15 residues. Germline V gene lookup returns CDR1 LGHNA and CDR2 YSLEER. V shed 3 bases and J 3 bases; nucleotides not matched to a gene: 5. CDR3 bases: TGCGCCAGCAGCCAGGGGACTAGGGGGACAGATACGCAGTATTTT. Translated: CASSQGTRGTDTQYF.